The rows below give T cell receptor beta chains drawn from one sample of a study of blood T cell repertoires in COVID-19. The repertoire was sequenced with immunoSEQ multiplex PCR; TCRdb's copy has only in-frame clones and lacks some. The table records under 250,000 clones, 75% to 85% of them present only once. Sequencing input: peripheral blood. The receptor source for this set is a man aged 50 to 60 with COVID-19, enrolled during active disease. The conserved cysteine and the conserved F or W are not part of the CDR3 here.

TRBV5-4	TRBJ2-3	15	ASSHISGGASTDTQY
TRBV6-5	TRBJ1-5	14	ASSSNRGLSNQPQH
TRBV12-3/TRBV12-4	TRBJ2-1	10	ASSQGDSREF
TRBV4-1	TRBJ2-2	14	ASSQMTGSFAGELF
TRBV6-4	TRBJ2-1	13	ASSEEAGGIDEQF
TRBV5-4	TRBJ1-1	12	ASSLPTGYTEAF
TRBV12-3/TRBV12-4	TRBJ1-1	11	ASIWGGQTEAF
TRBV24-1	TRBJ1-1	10	ATSDPGTEAF
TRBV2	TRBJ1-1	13	ASSGGETGNTEAF
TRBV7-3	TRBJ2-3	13	ASSPTGSRTDTQY
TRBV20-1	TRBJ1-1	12	SASVGHSNTEAF
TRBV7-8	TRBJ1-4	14	ASSLVRAGGTEKLF
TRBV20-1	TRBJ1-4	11	SASSGGNEKLF
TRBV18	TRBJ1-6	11	ASSPTGNSPLH
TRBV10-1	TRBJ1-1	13	ASRVDRGMNTEAF
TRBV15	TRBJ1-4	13	ATSRDRQVNEKLF
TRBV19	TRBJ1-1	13	ASSKDRVSNTEAF
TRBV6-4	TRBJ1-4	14	ASSALGHLGGEKLF
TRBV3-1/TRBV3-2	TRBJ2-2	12	ASSQDRVVGELF
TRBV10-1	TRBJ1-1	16	ASSPKDPTLDMNTEAF
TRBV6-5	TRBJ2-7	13	ASSSGQDPTASQY
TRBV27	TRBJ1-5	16	ASSDRDRGENSNQPQH
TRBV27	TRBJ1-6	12	ASKASSYNSPLH
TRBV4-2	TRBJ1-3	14	ASSQGGGISGNTIY
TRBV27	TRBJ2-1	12	ASSQGPKYNEQF
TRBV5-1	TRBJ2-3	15	ASSLDKWDRGRDTQY
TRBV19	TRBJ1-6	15	ASSIGRGTTYNSPLH
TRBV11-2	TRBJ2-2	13	ASSQQGGNTGELF
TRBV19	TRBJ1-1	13	ASSPGTGRNTEAF
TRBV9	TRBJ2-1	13	ASSPGGLGGHEQF
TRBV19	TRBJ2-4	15	ASSSPRSGVTKNIQY
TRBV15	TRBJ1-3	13	ATSSGTASGNTIY
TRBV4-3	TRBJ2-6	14	ASSQDRYSGANVLT
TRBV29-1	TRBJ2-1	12	SVDLAGALNEQF
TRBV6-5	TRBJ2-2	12	ASSPDRNTGELF
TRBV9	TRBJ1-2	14	ASSVGSGSDVNGYT
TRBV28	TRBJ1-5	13	ASSLQGIGNQPQH
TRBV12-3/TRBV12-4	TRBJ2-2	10	ASSTGAGELF
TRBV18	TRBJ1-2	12	ASSQQGGDYGYT
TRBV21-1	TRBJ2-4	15	ASSPPTKLRAKNIQY
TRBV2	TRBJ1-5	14	ASSEALRIANQPQH
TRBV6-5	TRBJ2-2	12	ASSDPMVTGELF
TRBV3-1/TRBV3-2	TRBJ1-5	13	ASSQTTGAGQPQH
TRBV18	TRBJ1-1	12	ASATQALNTEAF
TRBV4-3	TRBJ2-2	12	ASSPLDSPGELF
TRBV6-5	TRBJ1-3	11	ASRSTGVNTIY
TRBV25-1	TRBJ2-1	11	ASSITGYSEQF
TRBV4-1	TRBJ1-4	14	ASSHYRDSPNEKLF
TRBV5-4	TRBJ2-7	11	ASSLGEGGEQY
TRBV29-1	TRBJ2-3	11	SVLRETRDTQY
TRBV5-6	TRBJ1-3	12	ASRLRGYGNTIY
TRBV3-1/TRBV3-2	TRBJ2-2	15	ASSQDDGHRNTGELF
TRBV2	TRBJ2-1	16	ASRGMVSGGSSYNEQF